This TCR beta chain derives from a study of T-cell memory formation after mild COVID-19. As for the study in general: Each donor largely had its own TCR clusters.

Trimming shortened V by 5 bases and J by 0 bases, and 10 bases separated the two germline ends. Germline CDR1 is SNHLY and CDR2 is FYNNEI. The CDR3 length is 15 residues. Study-wide findings and caveats: Pre-infection memory contained some responding clones, which suggested that cross-reactive memory had joined. Clones which contracted sat mainly in CM and EM if CD4+, and in EMRA if CD8+.

This clonotype was observed a few times. The target antigen is unknown. Constant-segment primers were used for 5'RACE, and the resulting TCR alpha and TCR beta cDNA libraries carried sample barcodes and UMIs. One entry per CDR3 protein, called by TCRdb with MiXCR from the 5' RACE reads. The data show 400,000 or so distinct CDR3 sequences, approximately 21% seen once. Sequencing was carried out using PBMCs or a T cell subset sorted from them (not recorded which). This TCR came from an adult woman who had mild COVID-19 (a few samples of this study predate the infection). Cell type and time point are not known. The chain is built from TRBV2 and TRBJ2-2; tentative D call: TRBD1 (6 bases). CDR3 DNA: TGTGCCAGCAGTACAGGGTCCGCGAACACCGGGGAGCTGTTTTTT. Amino acid sequence: CASSTGSANTGELFF.